This T cell receptor (beta chain) was identified during a study of blood T cell repertoires in COVID-19. As handled by the study authors: Reference gene primer amplification in the assay estimated nucleated cell counts. The data were produced by immunoSEQ multiplex PCR, yet TCRdb's version contains in-frame clones alone and is incomplete. That table gives V, J and clone size, and the DNA gave D and trimming. The sample lists some 85,000 clones; 75% to 85% were seen once. CDR3 size: 17 residues. CDR1 and CDR2 from the germline V gene are SGHTA and FQGTGA. V shed 0 bases, J shed 6 bases, and the junction held 10 bases outside the gene matches.

Sequenced input: peripheral blood. This receptor was obtained from a woman at least 80 years old with acute or convalescent COVID-19. This rearrangement joins TRBV7-3 to TRBJ2-2; 7 nucleotides align to TRBD2. The CDR3 region is CASSLTAGKAWPGELFF. The CDR3 bases are TGTGCCAGCAGCTTAACAGCGGGGAAAGCGTGGCCCGGGGAGCTGTTTTTT. The full variable domain, its missing parts supplied by reference TRBV7-3 and TRBJ2-2, is GAGVSQTPSNKVTEKGKYVELRCDPISGHTALYWYRQSLGQGPEFLIYFQGTGAADDSGLPNDRFFAVRPEGSVSTLKIQRTERGDSAVYLCASSLTAGKAWPGELFFGEGSRLTVL.